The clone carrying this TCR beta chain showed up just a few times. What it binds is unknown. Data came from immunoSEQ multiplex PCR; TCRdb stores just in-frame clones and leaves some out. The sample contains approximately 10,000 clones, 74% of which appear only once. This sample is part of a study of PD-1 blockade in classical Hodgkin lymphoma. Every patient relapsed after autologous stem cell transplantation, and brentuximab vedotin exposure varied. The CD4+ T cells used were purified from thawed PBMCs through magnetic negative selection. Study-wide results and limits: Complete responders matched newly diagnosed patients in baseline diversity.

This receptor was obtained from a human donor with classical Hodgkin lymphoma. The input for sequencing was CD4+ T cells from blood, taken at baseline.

The CDR3 coding sequence is TGCGCCAGCAGCTTTGTAGCGAGCTCCTACAATGAGCAGTTCTTC. Its protein product is CASSFVASSYNEQFF. This sequence joins TRBV5-1 and TRBJ2-1; D is perhaps TRBD2 (5 bases). The CDR3 is 15 amino acids. Between the trimmed V and J ends, which lost 2 bases and 0 bases, there was a span of 9 bases. The germline CDR1 and CDR2 sequences are SGHRS and YFSETQ.